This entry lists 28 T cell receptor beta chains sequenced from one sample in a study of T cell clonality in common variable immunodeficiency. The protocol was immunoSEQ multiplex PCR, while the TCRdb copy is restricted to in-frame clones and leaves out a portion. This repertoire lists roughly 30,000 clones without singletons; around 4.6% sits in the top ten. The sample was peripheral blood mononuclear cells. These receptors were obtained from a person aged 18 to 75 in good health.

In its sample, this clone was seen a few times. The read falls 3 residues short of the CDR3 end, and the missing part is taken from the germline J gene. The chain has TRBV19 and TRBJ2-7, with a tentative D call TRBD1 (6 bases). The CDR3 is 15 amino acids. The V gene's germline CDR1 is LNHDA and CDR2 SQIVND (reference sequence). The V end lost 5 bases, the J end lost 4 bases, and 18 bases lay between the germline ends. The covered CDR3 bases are TGTGCCAGTAGTGGTGGGGTGGGGGCGCAGTACGAG. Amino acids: CASSGGVGAQYE. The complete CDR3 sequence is CASSGGVGAQYEQYF.

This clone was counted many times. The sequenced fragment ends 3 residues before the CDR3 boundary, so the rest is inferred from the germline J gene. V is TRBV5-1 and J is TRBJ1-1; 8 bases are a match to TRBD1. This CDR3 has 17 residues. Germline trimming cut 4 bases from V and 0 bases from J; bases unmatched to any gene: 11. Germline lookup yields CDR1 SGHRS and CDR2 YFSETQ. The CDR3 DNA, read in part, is TGCGCCAGCAGCGTGGCAACGCCAGGGGGCATGAACACTGAA. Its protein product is CASSVATPGGMNTE. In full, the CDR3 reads CASSVATPGGMNTEAFF.

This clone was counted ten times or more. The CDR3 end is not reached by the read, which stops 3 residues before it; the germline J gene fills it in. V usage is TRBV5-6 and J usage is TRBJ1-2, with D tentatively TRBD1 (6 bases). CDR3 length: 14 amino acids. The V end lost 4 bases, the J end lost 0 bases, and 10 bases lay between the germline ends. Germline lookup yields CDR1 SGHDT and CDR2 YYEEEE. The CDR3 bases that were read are TGTGCCAGCAGCCTACAGGGAGCTAACTATGGC. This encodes CASSLQGANYG. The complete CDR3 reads CASSLQGANYGYTF.

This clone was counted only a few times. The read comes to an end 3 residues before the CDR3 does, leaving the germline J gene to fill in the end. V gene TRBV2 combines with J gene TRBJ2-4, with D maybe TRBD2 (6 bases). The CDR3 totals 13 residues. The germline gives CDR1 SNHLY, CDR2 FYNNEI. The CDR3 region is CASWRILQEGQYF. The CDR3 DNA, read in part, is TGTGCCAGCTGGAGGATCCTCCAGGAGGGT. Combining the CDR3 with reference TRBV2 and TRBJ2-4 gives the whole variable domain EPEVTQTPSHQVTQMGQEVILRCVPISNHLYFYWYRQILGQKVEFLVSFYNNEISEKSEIFDDQFSVERPDGSNFTLKIRSTKLEDSAMYFCASWRILQEGQYFGAGTRLSVL.

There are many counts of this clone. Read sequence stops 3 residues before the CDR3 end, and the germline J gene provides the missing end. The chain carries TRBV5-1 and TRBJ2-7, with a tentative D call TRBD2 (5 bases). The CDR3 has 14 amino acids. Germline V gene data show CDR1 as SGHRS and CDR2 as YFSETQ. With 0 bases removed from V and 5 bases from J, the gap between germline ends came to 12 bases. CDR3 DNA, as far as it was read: TGCGCCAGCAGCTTGGGTGACCCGCGGGACGAG. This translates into CASSLGDPRDE. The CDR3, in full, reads CASSLGDPRDEQYF.

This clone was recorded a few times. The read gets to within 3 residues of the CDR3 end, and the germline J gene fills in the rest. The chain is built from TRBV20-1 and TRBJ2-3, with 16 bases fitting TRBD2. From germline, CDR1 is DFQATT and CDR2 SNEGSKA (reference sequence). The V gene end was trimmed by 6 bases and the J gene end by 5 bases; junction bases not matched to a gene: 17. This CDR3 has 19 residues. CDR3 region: CSAPRQGGLAGGRIDTQYF. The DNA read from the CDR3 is TGCAGTGCCCCTAGGCAGGGGGGACTAGCGGGAGGGCGGATAGATACG.

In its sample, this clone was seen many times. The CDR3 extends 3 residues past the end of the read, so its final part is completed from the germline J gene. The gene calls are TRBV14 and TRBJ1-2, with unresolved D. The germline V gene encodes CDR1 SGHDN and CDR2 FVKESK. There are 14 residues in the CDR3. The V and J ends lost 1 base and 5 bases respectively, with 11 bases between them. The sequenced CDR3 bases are TGTGCCAGCAGCCAAGGCAGGCTATATTATGGC. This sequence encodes CASSQGRLYYG. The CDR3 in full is CASSQGRLYYGYTF.

The part of the CDR3 DNA that was read is TGTGCCAGTAGTACGGGACTAGTAAGCGGGGGGAGAGGGCTTGGTGAG. Translating gives CASSTGLVSGGRGLGE. The whole CDR3 protein reads CASSTGLVSGGRGLGEQFF. This rearrangement joins TRBV19 to TRBJ2-1; the match to TRBD2 covers 9 bases. The read falls 3 residues short of the CDR3 end, and the missing part is taken from the germline J gene. Germline-derived CDR1 and CDR2 are LNHDA and SQIVND (reference sequence). The CDR3 loop spans 19 amino acids. V lost 4 bases and J lost 9; bases outside the gene matches: 22.

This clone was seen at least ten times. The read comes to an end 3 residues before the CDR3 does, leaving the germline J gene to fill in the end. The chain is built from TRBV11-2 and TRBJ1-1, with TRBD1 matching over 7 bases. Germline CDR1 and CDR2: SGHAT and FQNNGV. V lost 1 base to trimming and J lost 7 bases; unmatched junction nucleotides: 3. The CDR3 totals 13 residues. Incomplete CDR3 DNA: TGTGCCAGCAGCTTAGGGAGGGGGCGTGAA. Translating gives CASSLGRGRE. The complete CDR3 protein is CASSLGRGREAFF.

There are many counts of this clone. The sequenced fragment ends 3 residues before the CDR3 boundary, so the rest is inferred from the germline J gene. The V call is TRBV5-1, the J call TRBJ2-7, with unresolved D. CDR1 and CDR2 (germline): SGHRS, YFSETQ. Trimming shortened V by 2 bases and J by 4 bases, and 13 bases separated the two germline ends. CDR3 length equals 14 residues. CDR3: CASSFDRAGYEQYF. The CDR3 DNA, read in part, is TGCGCCAGCAGCTTCGATAGGGCCGGATACGAG.

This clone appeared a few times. The CDR3 DNA, read in part, is TGTGCCAGCTCACCAACAGGGGTCGACTATGGC. Protein product: CASSPTGVDYG. The full CDR3 reads CASSPTGVDYGYTF. This chain connects TRBV18 to TRBJ1-2, with TRBD1 matching 7 bases. The read stops 3 residues short of the end of the CDR3; the missing end is completed from the germline J gene. Germline lookup yields CDR1 KGHSH and CDR2 LQKENI. V was clipped by 2 bases and J by 3 bases; unmatched bases: 3. This CDR3 has 14 residues.

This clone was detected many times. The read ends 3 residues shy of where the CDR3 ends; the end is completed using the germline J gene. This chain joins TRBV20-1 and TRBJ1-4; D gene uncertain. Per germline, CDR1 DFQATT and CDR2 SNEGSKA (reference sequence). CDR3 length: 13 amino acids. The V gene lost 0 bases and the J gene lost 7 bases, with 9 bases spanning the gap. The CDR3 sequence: CSARDGVVEKLFF. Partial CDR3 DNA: TGCAGTGCTAGAGACGGGGTAGTTGAAAAA.

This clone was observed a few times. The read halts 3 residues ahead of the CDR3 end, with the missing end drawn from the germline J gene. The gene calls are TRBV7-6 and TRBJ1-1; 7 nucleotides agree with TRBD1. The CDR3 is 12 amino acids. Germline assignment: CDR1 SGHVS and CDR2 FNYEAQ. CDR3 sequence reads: CASSPDRVQAFF. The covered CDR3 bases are TGTGCCAGCAGCCCAGACAGGGTTCAG.

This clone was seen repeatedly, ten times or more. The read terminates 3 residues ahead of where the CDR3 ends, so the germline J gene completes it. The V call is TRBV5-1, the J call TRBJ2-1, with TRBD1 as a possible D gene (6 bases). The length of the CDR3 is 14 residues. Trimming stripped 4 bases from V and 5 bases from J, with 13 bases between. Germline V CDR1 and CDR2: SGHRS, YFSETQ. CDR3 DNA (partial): TGCGCCAGCAGCCTACAGGGAGTCGACAATGAG. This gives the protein CASSLQGVDNE. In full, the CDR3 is CASSLQGVDNEQFF. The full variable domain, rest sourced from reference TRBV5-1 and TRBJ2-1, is KAGVTQTPRYLIKTRGQQVTLSCSPISGHRSVSWYQQTPGQGLQFLFEYFSETQRNKGNFPGRFSGRQFSNSRSEMNVSTLELGDSALYLCASSLQGVDNEQFFGPGTRLTVL.

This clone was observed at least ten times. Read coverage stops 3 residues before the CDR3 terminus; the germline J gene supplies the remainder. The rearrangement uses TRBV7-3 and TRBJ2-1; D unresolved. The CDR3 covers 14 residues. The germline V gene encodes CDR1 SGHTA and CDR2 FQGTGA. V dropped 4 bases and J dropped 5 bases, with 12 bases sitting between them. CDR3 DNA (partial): TGTGCCAGCAGCTCGAGGAGCCAGGACAATGAG. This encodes CASSSRSQDNE. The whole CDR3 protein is CASSSRSQDNEQFF.

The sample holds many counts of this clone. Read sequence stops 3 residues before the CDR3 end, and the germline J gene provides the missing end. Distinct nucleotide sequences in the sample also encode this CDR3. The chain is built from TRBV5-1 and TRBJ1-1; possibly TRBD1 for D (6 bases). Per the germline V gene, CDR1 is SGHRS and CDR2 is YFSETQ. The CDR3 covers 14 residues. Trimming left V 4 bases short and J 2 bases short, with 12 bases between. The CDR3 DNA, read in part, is TGCGCCAGCAGCCTGGACAGAGCTAACACTGAA. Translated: CASSLDRANTE. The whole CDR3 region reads CASSLDRANTEAFF.

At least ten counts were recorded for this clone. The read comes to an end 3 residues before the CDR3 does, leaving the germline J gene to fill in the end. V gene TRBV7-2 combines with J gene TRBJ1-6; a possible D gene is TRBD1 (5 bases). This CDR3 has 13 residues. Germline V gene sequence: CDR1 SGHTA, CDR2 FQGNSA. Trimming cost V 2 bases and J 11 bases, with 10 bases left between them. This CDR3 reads CASSLSGGTPLHF. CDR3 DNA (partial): TGTGCCAGCAGCTTATCCGGGGGAACACCC.

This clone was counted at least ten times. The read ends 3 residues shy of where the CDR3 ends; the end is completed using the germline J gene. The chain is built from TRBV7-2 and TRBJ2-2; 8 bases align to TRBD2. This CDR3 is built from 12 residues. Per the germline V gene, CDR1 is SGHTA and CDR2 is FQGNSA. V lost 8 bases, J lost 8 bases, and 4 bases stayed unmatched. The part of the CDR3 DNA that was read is TGTGCCAGCGAGCGGGAGTGGGGGGAG. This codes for CASEREWGE. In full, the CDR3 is CASEREWGELFF.

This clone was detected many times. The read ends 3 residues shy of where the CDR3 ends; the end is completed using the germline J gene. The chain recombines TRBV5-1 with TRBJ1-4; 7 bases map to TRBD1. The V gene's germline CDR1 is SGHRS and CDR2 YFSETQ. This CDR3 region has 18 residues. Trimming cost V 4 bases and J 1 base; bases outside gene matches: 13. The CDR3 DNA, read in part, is TGCGCCAGCAGCCCCGTTTTGGGGGCAGGGGGAACTAATGAAAAA. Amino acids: CASSPVLGAGGTNEK. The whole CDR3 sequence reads CASSPVLGAGGTNEKLFF. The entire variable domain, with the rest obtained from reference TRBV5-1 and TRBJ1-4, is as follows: KAGVTQTPRYLIKTRGQQVTLSCSPISGHRSVSWYQQTPGQGLQFLFEYFSETQRNKGNFPGRFSGRQFSNSRSEMNVSTLELGDSALYLCASSPVLGAGGTNEKLFFGSGTQLSVL.

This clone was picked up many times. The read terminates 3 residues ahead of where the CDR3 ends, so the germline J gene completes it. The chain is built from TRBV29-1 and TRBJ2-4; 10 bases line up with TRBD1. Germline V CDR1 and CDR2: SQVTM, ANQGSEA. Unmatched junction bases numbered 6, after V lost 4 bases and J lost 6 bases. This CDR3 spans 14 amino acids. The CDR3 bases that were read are TGCAGCGTTGGCCAAGGGGACAGGGGAAACATT. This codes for CSVGQGDRGNI. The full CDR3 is CSVGQGDRGNIQYF.

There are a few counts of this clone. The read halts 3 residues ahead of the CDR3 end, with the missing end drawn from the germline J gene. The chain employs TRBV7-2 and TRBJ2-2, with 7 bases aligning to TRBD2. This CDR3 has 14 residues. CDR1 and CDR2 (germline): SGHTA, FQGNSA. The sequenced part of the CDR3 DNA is TGTGCCAGCAGCTTAGCGGGGGGGGATGAAAAG. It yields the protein CASSLAGGDEK. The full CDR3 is CASSLAGGDEKLFF.

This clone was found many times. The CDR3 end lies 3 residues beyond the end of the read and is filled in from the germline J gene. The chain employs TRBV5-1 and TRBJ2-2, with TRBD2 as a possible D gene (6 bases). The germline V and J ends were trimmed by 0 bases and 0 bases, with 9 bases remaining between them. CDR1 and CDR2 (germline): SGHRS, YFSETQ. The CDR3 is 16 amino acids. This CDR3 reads CASSLGPGANTGELFF. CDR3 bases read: TGCGCCAGCAGCTTGGGCCCGGGGGCGAACACCGGGGAG.

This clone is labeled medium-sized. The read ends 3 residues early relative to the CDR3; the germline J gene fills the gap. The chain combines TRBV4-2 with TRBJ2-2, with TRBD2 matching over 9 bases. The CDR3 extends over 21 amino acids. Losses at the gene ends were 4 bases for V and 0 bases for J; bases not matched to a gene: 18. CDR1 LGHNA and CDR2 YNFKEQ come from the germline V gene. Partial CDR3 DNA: TGTGCCAGCAGCCGCGCCGTACCCCTCCTGACTAGCGGCGCGAACACCGGGGAG. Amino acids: CASSRAVPLLTSGANTGE. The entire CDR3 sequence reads CASSRAVPLLTSGANTGELFF.

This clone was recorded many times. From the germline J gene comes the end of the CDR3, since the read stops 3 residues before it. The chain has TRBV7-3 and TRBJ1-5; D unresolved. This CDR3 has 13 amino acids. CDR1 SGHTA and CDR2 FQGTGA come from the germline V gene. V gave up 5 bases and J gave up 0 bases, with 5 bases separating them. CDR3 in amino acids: CASSPTSNQPQHF. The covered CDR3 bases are TGTGCCAGCAGCCCTACTAGCAATCAGCCC.

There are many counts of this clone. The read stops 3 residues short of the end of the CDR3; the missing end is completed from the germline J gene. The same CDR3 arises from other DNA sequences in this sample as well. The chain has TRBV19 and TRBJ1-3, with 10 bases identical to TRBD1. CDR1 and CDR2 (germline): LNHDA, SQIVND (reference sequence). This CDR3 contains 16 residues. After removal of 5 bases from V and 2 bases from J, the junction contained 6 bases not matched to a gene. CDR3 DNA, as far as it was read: TGTGCCAGTAGTTCCCGGACAGGGGGGGCTGGAAACACC. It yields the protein CASSSRTGGAGNT. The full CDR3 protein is CASSSRTGGAGNTIYF.

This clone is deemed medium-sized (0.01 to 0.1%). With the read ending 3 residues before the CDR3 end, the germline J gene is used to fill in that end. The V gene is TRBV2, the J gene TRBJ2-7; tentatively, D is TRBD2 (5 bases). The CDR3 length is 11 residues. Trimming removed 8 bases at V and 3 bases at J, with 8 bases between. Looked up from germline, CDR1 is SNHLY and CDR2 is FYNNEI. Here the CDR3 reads CASGLNYEQYF. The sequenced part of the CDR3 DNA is TGTGCCAGCGGACTCAACTACGAG.

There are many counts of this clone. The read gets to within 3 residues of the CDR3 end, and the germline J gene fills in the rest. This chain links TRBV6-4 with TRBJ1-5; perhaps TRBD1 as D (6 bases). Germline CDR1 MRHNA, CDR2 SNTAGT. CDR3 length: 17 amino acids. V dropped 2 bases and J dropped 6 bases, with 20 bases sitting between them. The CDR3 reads CASSDPFRGATIQPQHF. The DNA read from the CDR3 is TGTGCCAGCAGTGACCCATTCCGGGGGGCGACTATTCAGCCC.

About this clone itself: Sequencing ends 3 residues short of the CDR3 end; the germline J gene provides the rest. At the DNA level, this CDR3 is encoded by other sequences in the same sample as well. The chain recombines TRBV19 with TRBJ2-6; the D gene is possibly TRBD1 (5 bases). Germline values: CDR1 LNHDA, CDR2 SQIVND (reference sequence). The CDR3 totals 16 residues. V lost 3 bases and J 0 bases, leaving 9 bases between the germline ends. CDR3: CASSMGQSSGANVLTF. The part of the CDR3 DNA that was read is TGTGCCAGTAGTATGGGGCAGAGCTCTGGGGCCAACGTC.